This TCR beta chain stems from a study of patients and donors after allogeneic stem cell transplantation. TCRdb processed the RT-PCR reads anew with MiXCR; each CDR3 protein has one entry. The sample holds about 110,000 distinct CDR3 sequences; roughly 35% are singletons and the top ten take more than 25%. The V segment lost 1 base and the J segment 1 base; nucleotides outside the gene matches: 8. CDR3 length equals 17 residues. Germline V gene data show CDR1 as MNHEY and CDR2 as SVGEGT. The TCR comes from a human donor who was either an allogeneic HSCT recipient or a stem cell or donor lymphocyte infusion donor (not recorded which). It is not recorded whose cells these are; they may come from a transplant donor. Sequenced sample: blood, either unsorted or a sorted T cell fraction (not recorded which). The chain couples TRBV6-2 or TRBV6-3 to TRBJ2-5, with 8 bases matching TRBD1. CDR3 sequence (DNA): TGTGCCAGCAGTTACTTCGTCGGACAGGGAACCCAAGAGACCCAGTACTTC. It encodes CASSYFVGQGTQETQYF.